This T cell receptor (beta chain) was observed in a study of blood T cell repertoires in COVID-19. About the study: From the United States, Italy and Spain came samples of acute and convalescent COVID-19. T cells, B-cell-depleted T cells, or PBMCs provided the cDNA or gDNA that served as material.

The length of the CDR3 is 12 residues. Trimming pared 3 bases from V and 4 bases from J, leaving 5 bases between. Per the study methods: Reference gene primer amplification gave estimated nucleated cell counts. TCRdb's copy holds only in-frame clones and misses some; the assay was immunoSEQ multiplex PCR. That table gives V, J and clone size, and the DNA gave D and trimming. In the table there are over 200,000 clones, roughly 86% of which are singletons. The gene calls are TRBV12-3 or TRBV12-4 and TRBJ2-3; D remains ambiguous. The sequence was collected from a woman aged 55-69 years with acute or convalescent COVID-19. The source material was peripheral blood. The CDR3 protein is CASSFLADTQYF. The CDR3 nucleotides are TGTGCCAGCAGTTTCCTAGCAGATACGCAGTATTTT.